This paragraph reports one T cell receptor beta chain. The antigen remains undetermined. This specimen belongs to a study of identical twins. Per the germline V gene, CDR1 is LNHDA and CDR2 is SQIVND (reference sequence). V shed 1 base and J shed 8 bases, with 15 bases lying between them. The CDR3 loop spans 14 amino acids. It was template switching that added a universal primer site, and there were unique molecular identifiers on the cDNA. TCRdb used MiXCR to reprocess the 5' RACE reads, holding one entry per CDR3 protein. Here the sample spans around 960,000 distinct CDR3 sequences, around an eighth being singletons. General observations from the study: There was more out-of-frame TCR alpha sharing in monozygotic twins than models estimated. Zero-insertion findings could be partly confounded by invariant cells (MAIT and iNKT cells). Abundant cord blood beta clonotypes carried fewer insertions; memory repertoires showed none.

The sample was also linked to a second study, of yellow fever vaccine responses in identical twins.

The receptor was derived from a woman aged 18-29 years in good health. What was sequenced was PBMCs. This chain joins TRBV19 and TRBJ2-7, with D perhaps TRBD1 (6 bases). The CDR3 loop reads CASSIVPSGEKQYF. The CDR3 bases are TGTGCCAGTAGTATAGTCCCATCAGGGGAGAAGCAGTACTTC.